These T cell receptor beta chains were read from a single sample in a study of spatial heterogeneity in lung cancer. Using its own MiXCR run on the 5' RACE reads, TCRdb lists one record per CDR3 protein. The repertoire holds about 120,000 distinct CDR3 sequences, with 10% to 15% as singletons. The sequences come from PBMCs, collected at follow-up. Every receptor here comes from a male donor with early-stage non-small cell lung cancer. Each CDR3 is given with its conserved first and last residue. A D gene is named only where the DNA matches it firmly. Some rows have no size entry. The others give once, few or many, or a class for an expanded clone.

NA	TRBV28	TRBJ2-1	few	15	TGTGCCAGCAGTTCCCACGAAGACATTTACAATGAGCAGTTCTTC	CASSSHEDIYNEQFF
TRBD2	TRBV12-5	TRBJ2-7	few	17	TGTGCTAGTGGACGGGTGGCTAGCGGGAACCCTACCTACGAGCAGTACTTC	CASGRVASGNPTYEQYF
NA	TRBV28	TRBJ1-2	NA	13	TGTGCCAGCAGTGCACAGATCAACTATGGCTACACCTTC	CASSAQINYGYTF
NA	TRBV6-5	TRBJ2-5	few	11	TGTGCCAGCCAAAGGGGTGAGACCCAGTACTTC	CASQRGETQYF
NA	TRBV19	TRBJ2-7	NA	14	TGTGCCAGTAGTATAGGTGGAGCTAACTACGAGCAGTACTTC	CASSIGGANYEQYF
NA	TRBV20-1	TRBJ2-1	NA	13	TGCAGTGGACAGTATAGCTCCTACAATGAGCAGTTCTTC	CSGQYSSYNEQFF
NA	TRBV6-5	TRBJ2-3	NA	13	TGTGCCAGCACAGGACGGGAGCCACATACGCAGTATTTT	CASTGREPHTQYF
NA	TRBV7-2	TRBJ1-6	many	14	TGTGCCAGCAGCCCCGAGGGGGGAGAGTCACCCCTCCACTTT	CASSPEGGESPLHF
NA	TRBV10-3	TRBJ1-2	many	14	TGTGCCATCAGTGGCACGGGAAAGAACTATGGCTACACCTTC	CAISGTGKNYGYTF
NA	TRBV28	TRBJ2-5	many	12	TGTGCCAGCAGTAGGGGACAAGAGACCCAGTACTTC	CASSRGQETQYF
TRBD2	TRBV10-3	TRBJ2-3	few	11	TGTGCCATCATGGGAGGGGATACGCAGTATTTT	CAIMGGDTQYF
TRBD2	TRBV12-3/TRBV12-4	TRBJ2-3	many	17	TGTGCCAGCAGTTTCGTCCGGGGGGGAACTAGCACAGATACGCAGTATTTT	CASSFVRGGTSTDTQYF
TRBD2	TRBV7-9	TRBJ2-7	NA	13	TGTGCCAGCAGCTGGGGACTAGCGATCGAGCAGTACTTC	CASSWGLAIEQYF
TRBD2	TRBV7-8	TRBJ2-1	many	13	TGTGCCAGCAGCTATTGGACTAGCAATGAGCAGTTCTTC	CASSYWTSNEQFF
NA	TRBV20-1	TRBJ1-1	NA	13	TGCAGTGCTTCAGGGGCTATGAACACTGAAGCTTTCTTT	CSASGAMNTEAFF
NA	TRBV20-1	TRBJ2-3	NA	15	TGCAGTGCTAGGGCACCGGTTGGTCAGACAGATACGCAGTATTTT	CSARAPVGQTDTQYF
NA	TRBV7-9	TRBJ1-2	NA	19	TGTGCCAGCAGCCGACGAACAGGGCCCACGTCAACGGTTTTTCGTGGCTACACCTTC	CASSRRTGPTSTVFRGYTF
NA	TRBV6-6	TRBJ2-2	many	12	TGTGCCAGCAGTTTTAACATCGGGGAGCTGTTTTTT	CASSFNIGELFF
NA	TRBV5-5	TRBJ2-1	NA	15	TGTGCCAGCAGCCACAGGGAATTGACCTACAATGAGCAGTTCTTC	CASSHRELTYNEQFF
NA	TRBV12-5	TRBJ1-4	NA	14	TGTGCTAGTGGTTTGGACACAGACAATGAAAAACTGTTTTTT	CASGLDTDNEKLFF
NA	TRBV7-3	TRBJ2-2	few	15	TGTGCCAGCAGCCCCATGATCACTGGTCCCGGGGAGCTGTTTTTT	CASSPMITGPGELFF
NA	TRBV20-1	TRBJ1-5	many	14	TGCAGTGCTCTGACAGGTTCCTCCAATCAGCCCCAGCATTTT	CSALTGSSNQPQHF
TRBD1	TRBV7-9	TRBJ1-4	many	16	TGTGCCAGCAGCACTCGAGCGGGACAGGGGAGGGAAAAACTGTTTTTT	CASSTRAGQGREKLFF
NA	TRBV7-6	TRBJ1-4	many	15	TGTGCCAGCAGCTTAGGCGAAGGGCGTAATGAAAAACTGTTTTTT	CASSLGEGRNEKLFF
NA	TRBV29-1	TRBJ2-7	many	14	TGCAGCGTTGAATTGGGGCCGCAGGGCTACGAGCAGTACTTC	CSVELGPQGYEQYF
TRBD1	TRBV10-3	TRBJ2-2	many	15	TGTGCCATCAGAACAGGGGGCTCGAACACCGGGGAGCTGTTTTTT	CAIRTGGSNTGELFF
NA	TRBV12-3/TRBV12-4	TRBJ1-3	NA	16	TGTGCCAGCAGTTTAGTCGCTAGGGTTGGTGGAAACACCATATATTTT	CASSLVARVGGNTIYF
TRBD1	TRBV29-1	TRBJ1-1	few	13	TGCAGCGGCAACAGGGGGCAGGGAACTGAAGCTTTCTTT	CSGNRGQGTEAFF
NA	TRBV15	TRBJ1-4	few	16	TGTGCCACCAGCAGAGATTTGCAGGGGCATTATGAAAAACTGTTTTTT	CATSRDLQGHYEKLFF
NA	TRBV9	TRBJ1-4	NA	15	TGTGCCAGCAGCGCCTCCGTAGCAACTAATGAAAAACTGTTTTTT	CASSASVATNEKLFF
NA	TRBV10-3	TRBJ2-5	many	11	TGTGCCATCAACGAAGAAGAGACCCAGTACTTC	CAINEEETQYF
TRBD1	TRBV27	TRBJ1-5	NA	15	TGTGCCAGCAGACCAACGGGACAGAGCAATCAGCCCCAGCATTTT	CASRPTGQSNQPQHF
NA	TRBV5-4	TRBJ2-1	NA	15	TGTGCCAGCAGCCCCCGGACATTTGGAGGGGATGAGCAGTTCTTC	CASSPRTFGGDEQFF
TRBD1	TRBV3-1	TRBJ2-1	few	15	TGTGCCAGCAGCCAAGAGGGGACAGGATCCAATGAGCAGTTCTTC	CASSQEGTGSNEQFF
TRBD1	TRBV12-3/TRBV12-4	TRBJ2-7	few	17	TGTGCCAGCAGTCCGCGACAGGGGGTCCTGTCGACCTACGAGCAGTACTTC	CASSPRQGVLSTYEQYF
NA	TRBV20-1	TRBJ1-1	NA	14	TGCAGTGCTAGGTCGGGAGGCGGGTCCACTGAAGCTTTCTTT	CSARSGGGSTEAFF
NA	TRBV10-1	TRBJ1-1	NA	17	TGCGCCAGAACCCCGAGAGGGAGGGATATTGCGAACACTGAAGCTTTCTTT	CARTPRGRDIANTEAFF
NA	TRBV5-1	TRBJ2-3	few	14	TGCGCCAGCAGCGGTGGCAGCTACACAGATACGCAGTATTTT	CASSGGSYTDTQYF
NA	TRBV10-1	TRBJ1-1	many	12	TGCGCCAGCTCATCAGGGACCACTGAAGCTTTCTTT	CASSSGTTEAFF
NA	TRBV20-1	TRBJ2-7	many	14	TGCAGTGCTAGGGGCAGCCTAAGCTCCTACGAGCAGTACTTC	CSARGSLSSYEQYF
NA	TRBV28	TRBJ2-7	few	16	TGTGCCAGCAGTCTTACTGCGGGGACAGTCTCCTACGAGCAGTACTTC	CASSLTAGTVSYEQYF
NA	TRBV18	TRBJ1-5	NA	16	TGTGCCCGCTCAGTGGGGGGACCGGGGAGCAATCAGCCCCAGCATTTT	CARSVGGPGSNQPQHF
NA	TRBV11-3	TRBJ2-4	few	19	TGTGCCAGCAGCTTAATCCGGCAGGGTGCCCCTCTGGTCAAAAACATTCAGTACTTC	CASSLIRQGAPLVKNIQYF
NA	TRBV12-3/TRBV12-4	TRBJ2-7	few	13	TGTGCCAGCAGTTTAGCGGCGGGAACCGAGCAGTACTTC	CASSLAAGTEQYF
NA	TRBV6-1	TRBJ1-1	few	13	TGTGCCAGCAGTCAACTGCAAACAGGTGAAGCTTTCTTT	CASSQLQTGEAFF